This TCR beta chain was found in a study of patients and donors after allogeneic stem cell transplantation. In germline, CDR1 is LGHNA, CDR2 YNFKEQ. The CDR3 extends over 13 amino acids. Trimming stripped 6 bases from V and 5 bases from J, with 13 bases between. TCRdb reprocessed the RT-PCR reads with MiXCR, giving one entry per CDR3 protein. The repertoire holds roughly 940,000 distinct CDR3 sequences, with roughly 18% as singletons. This clonotype was counted a few times. The clonotype comes from a human donor who was either an allogeneic HSCT recipient or a stem cell or donor lymphocyte infusion donor (not recorded which). It is not recorded whose cells these are; they may come from a transplant donor. The chain employs TRBV4-2 and TRBJ1-2; D is unresolved. Sequenced: blood, either unsorted or a sorted T cell fraction (not recorded which). The CDR3 region is CASRSDRTYGYTF. The CDR3 DNA reads TGTGCCAGCAGGAGTGACCGTACGTATGGCTACACCTTC.